This T cell receptor beta chain comes out of a study of T cells in Graves' hyperthyroidism and ophthalmopathy. Across the whole study: At initial diagnosis, before any treatment had begun, peripheral blood was obtained.

The ends lost 2 bases at V and 5 bases at J; junction bases unmatched: 6. The germline gives CDR1 SGHTA, CDR2 FQGTGA. There are 16 residues in the CDR3. TCR beta CDR3 sequences were amplified from RNA transcripts. The HTBI primer set served for first-round RT-PCR of the TCR CDR3. TCRdb used MiXCR to reprocess the multiplex PCR reads, holding one entry per CDR3 protein. The sample holds 200,000 or so distinct CDR3 sequences, less than 20% seen once. Diagnoses used clinical symptoms, serum thyroxine and TRAb, thyroid ultrasound and orbital computed tomography. The table lists this clonotype with a few counts.

This sequence was found in a woman between 50 and 59 years old with Graves' hyperthyroidism. The rearrangement uses TRBV7-3 and TRBJ2-1; 10 bases map to TRBD2. The sequencing input was blood. Here the CDR3 DNA reads TGTGCCAGCAGCTTATCGCCTAGCGGGAGAGACAATGAGCAGTTCTTC. This encodes CASSLSPSGRDNEQFF.